This T cell receptor (beta chain) was identified in a study of OX40 agonist ivuxolimab in advanced cancers. V was pared by 2 bases and J by 6 bases, with 9 bases of the junction left unmatched. Germline V gene data show CDR1 as WNHNN and CDR2 as SYGVQD (reference sequence). This CDR3 is 15 amino acids long. This clone has a handful of counts. TCRdb keeps only in-frame clones here, not all; method: immunoSEQ multiplex PCR. The data show about 27,000 clones, with about 90% seen just once and 15% to 20% held by the top ten. Here the sequenced sample was CD4+ or CD8+ T cells sorted from blood, taken in a trial of the OX40 agonist ivuxolimab. This receptor was taken from an adult with an advanced solid tumor such as melanoma, head and neck, liver or kidney cancer. The V call is TRBV10-1, the J call TRBJ2-7; 8 bases line up with TRBD2. CDR3 sequence (DNA): TGCGCCAGCAGTGAGCACCGGGAGGGATTCGGCGAGCAGTACTTC. Amino acids: CASSEHREGFGEQYF.